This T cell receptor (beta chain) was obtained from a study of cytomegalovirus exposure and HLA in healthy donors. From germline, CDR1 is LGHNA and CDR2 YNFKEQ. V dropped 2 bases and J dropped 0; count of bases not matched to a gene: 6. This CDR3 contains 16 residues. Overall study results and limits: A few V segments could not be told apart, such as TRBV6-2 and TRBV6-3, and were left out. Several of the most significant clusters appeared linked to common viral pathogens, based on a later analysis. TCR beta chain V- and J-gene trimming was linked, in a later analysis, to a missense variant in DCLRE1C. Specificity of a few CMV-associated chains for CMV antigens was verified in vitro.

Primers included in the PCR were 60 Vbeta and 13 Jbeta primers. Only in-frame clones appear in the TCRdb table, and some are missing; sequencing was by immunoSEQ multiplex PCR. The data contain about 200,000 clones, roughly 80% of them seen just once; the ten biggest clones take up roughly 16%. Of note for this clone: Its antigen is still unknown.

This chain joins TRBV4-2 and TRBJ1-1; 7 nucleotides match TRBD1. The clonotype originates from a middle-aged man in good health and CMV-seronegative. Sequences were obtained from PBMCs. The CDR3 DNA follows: TGTGCCAGCAGCCAATGGGCGGGACAGATGAACACTGAAGCTTTCTTT. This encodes CASSQWAGQMNTEAFF.